This record concerns one T cell receptor (beta chain) sequence. Original methodology: Nucleated cell counts were estimated from reference gene primer amplification. Clones were sequenced by immunoSEQ multiplex PCR, and TCRdb holds only the in-frame ones, with some missing. That table furnishes V, J and clone size, whereas the DNA furnished D and trimming. This table has 34,000 or so clones, about 90% appearing once. These data originate in a study of blood T cell repertoires in COVID-19. Study-level background: PBMCs, B-cell-depleted T cells, or T cells were the source of the cDNA or gDNA that made up the material.

CDR1 SNHLY and CDR2 FYNNEI come from the germline V gene. V lost 7 bases and J lost 3; bases outside the gene matches: 12. The CDR3 covers 19 residues. The source of this sequence is a man in his sixties with active COVID-19. The chain couples TRBV2 to TRBJ2-1, with 16 bases lining up with TRBD2. What was sequenced was peripheral blood. The CDR3 here is CASNISGTSGRADYNEQFF. In nucleotides, the CDR3 is TGTGCCAGCAACATCTCCGGGACTAGCGGGAGGGCCGACTACAATGAGCAGTTCTTC.